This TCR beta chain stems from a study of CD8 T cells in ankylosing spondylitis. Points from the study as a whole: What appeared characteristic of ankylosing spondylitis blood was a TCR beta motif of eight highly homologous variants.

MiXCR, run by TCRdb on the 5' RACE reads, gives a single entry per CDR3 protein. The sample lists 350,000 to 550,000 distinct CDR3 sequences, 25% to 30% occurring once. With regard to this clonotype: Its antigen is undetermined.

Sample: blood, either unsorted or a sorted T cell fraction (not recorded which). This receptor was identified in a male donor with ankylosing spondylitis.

This CDR3 is CASSLWQRDGTYNEQFF. The DNA for the CDR3 is TGCGCCAGCAGCTTGTGGCAGCGGGATGGAACCTACAATGAGCAGTTCTTC. This chain joins TRBV5-1 and TRBJ2-1; 7 bases fit TRBD2. The CDR3 loop spans 17 amino acids. V lost 1 base to trimming and J lost 2 bases; unmatched junction nucleotides: 9. Germline CDR1 and CDR2: SGHRS and YFSETQ. Complete variable domain (other parts from reference TRBV5-1 and TRBJ2-1): KAGVTQTPRYLIKTRGQQVTLSCSPISGHRSVSWYQQTPGQGLQFLFEYFSETQRNKGNFPGRFSGRQFSNSRSEMNVSTLELGDSALYLCASSLWQRDGTYNEQFFGPGTRLTVL.